The 28 T cell receptor beta chains listed next were all sequenced from one sample in a study of blood T cell repertoires in COVID-19. TCRdb's table, derived via immunoSEQ multiplex PCR, lists solely in-frame clones and lacks some. The profile covers 150,000 to 190,000 clones, with 80% to 90% appearing a single time and 8% to 9% taken by the ten largest. Sequencing was done on a sample of peripheral blood. Every receptor here comes from a woman aged 60-70 years with COVID-19, enrolled during active disease.

The rearrangement uses TRBV29-1 and TRBJ1-2; D is unclear. V shed 7 bases and J shed 6 bases, with 15 bases lying between them. The CDR3 contains 12 residues. Germline CDR1 is SQVTM and CDR2 is ANQGSEA. The CDR3 is CSGWSSEDGYTF. DNA for the CDR3: TGCAGCGGGTGGTCTTCTGAGGATGGCTACACCTTC.

This clone showed up just a few times. The rearrangement uses TRBV9 and TRBJ1-1; 7 nucleotides line up with TRBD1. Losses at the gene ends were 0 bases for V and 2 bases for J; bases not matched to a gene: 4. There are 15 residues in the CDR3. Germline CDR1 SGDLS, CDR2 YYNGEE. The CDR3 nucleotides are TGTGCCAGCAGCGTAGGTCCAGGGGGTAACACTGAAGCTTTCTTT. It translates to CASSVGPGGNTEAFF.

This clone showed up just a few times. V gene TRBV19 combines with J gene TRBJ2-1, with 11 bases matching TRBD2. The CDR3 is 14 amino acids. Per germline, CDR1 LNHDA and CDR2 SQIVND (reference sequence). V shed 6 bases and J 4 bases; nucleotides not matched to a gene: 2. CDR3: CASRTSGEYNEQFF. The CDR3, as DNA: TGTGCCAGTAGGACTAGCGGGGAGTACAATGAGCAGTTCTTC.

The rearrangement joins TRBV10-3 to TRBJ1-2; TRBD1 aligns across 7 bases. The CDR3 is made up of 13 amino acids. Germline-derived CDR1 and CDR2 are ENHRY and SYGVKD. V was pared by 7 bases and J by 2 bases, with 4 bases of the junction left unmatched. This chain's CDR3 is CAITTGPNYGYTF. DNA of the CDR3: TGTGCCATCACGACAGGGCCAAACTATGGCTACACCTTC.

The rearrangement uses TRBV7-8 and TRBJ2-3; D perhaps matches TRBD2 (7 bases). The CDR3 covers 12 residues. CDR1 and CDR2 from the germline V gene are SGHVS and FQNEAQ. The V end was cut by 5 bases, the J end by 14 bases, with 17 bases between. As DNA, the CDR3 is TGTGCCAGCAGCCTCCTGGGGGGGCGAAGGTATTTT. This gives the protein CASSLLGGRRYF.

This chain links TRBV5-1 with TRBJ2-3, with TRBD2 as a possible D gene (7 bases). The ends were cut back, 6 bases at V and 3 bases at J, with 20 bases in the middle. Germline assignment: CDR1 SGHRS and CDR2 YFSETQ. The CDR3 totals 16 residues. Here the CDR3 DNA reads TGCGCCAGCAAGCCGAGCACGCGGGGGCGAACAGATACGCAGTATTTT. It specifies CASKPSTRGRTDTQYF.

For the CDR3, the DNA is TGTGCCAGCCAACCGGGGAGACTAGCGGGGGTCTTAGAGACCCAGTACTTC. It encodes CASQPGRLAGVLETQYF. The J gene is TRBJ2-5, the V gene TRBV3-1 (or the pseudogene TRBV3-2); the match to TRBD2 covers 12 bases. Germline V gene lookup returns CDR1 LGHDT and CDR2 YNNKEL (reference sequence). CDR3 size: 17 residues. V was pared by 8 bases and J by 4 bases, with 14 bases of the junction left unmatched.

The chain joins TRBV7-6 to TRBJ2-1, with 8 bases identical to TRBD2. V shed 6 bases, J shed 5 bases, and the junction held 9 bases outside the gene matches. Looked up from germline, CDR1 is SGHVS and CDR2 is FNYEAQ. The CDR3 runs to 15 residues. This chain's CDR3 is CASSSPGLGHNEQFF. CDR3 nucleotide sequence: TGTGCCAGCAGTTCCCCGGGACTAGGTCACAATGAGCAGTTCTTC.

The rearrangement uses TRBV6-5 and TRBJ1-5, with D hard to call. There are 16 residues in the CDR3. The V and J ends lost 2 bases and 9 bases respectively, with 20 bases between them. In germline, CDR1 is MNHEY, CDR2 SVGAGI. The CDR3 DNA reads TGTGCCAGCAGTTACGGGAGGGCGGGAGAGAATTGGCCCCAGCATTTT. Protein sequence: CASSYGRAGENWPQHF.

This chain joins TRBV19 and TRBJ1-1; D ambiguous. The germline V gene has CDR1 LNHDA and CDR2 SQIVND (reference sequence). The CDR3 is 14 amino acids. The ends were cut back, 2 bases at V and 0 bases at J, with 7 bases in the middle. CDR3 sequence reads: CASSIFGLNTEAFF. In nucleotides, the CDR3 is TGTGCCAGTAGTATATTCGGTTTGAACACTGAAGCTTTCTTT.

This clone occurred once. The chain carries TRBV19 and TRBJ2-1, with a possible D match to TRBD1 (6 bases). The CDR3 runs to 15 residues. The germline CDR1 and CDR2 sequences are LNHDA and SQIVND (reference sequence). Trimming pared 1 base from V and 4 bases from J, leaving 11 bases between. The CDR3 sequence: CASSIVGALYNEQFF. In nucleotides, the CDR3 is TGTGCCAGTAGTATAGTGGGGGCATTGTACAATGAGCAGTTCTTC.

V is TRBV9 and J is TRBJ1-2, with unresolved D. Germline loops: CDR1 SGDLS, CDR2 YYNGEE. Trimming took 0 bases from V and 8 from J, leaving 14 bases between them. This CDR3 has 14 amino acids. CDR3: CASSVDRVSRGYTF. The DNA for the CDR3 is TGTGCCAGCAGCGTAGACAGAGTCAGTCGCGGCTACACCTTC.

This clone was seen only a few times. The J gene is TRBJ2-7, the V gene TRBV5-4; 7 nucleotides line up with TRBD1. The CDR3 covers 16 residues. Germline values: CDR1 SGHNT, CDR2 YYREEE (reference sequence). The V and J ends lost 0 bases and 1 base, in that order; junction bases with no gene match: 7. The CDR3: CASSLVDRQLSYEQYF. Here the CDR3 DNA reads TGTGCCAGCAGCTTGGTGGACAGGCAACTTTCCTACGAGCAGTACTTC.

In nucleotides, the CDR3 is TGTGCCAGCAGCGTGGGCGAAGGACTAGCGGGAAACAATGAGCAGTTCTTC. As protein: CASSVGEGLAGNNEQFF. The chain carries TRBV9 and TRBJ2-1; 12 bases line up with TRBD2. The J segment lost 5 bases and the V segment lost 2 bases, leaving 8 bases of the junction unmatched. Germline lookup yields CDR1 SGDLS and CDR2 YYNGEE. The CDR3 has 17 residues.

The rearrangement uses TRBV7-9 and TRBJ1-2, with 7 bases that match TRBD1. This CDR3 has 14 amino acids. The V segment lost 7 bases and the J segment 3 bases; nucleotides outside the gene matches: 8. Germline CDR1 and CDR2: SEHNR and FQNEAQ (reference sequence). In DNA, the CDR3 is TGTGCCAGCATGCCCTACAGGGGTGACTATGGCTACACCTTC. Translation: CASMPYRGDYGYTF.

J is TRBJ1-5 and V is TRBV12-3 or TRBV12-4; no clear D. CDR3 length equals 13 residues. The germline V and J ends were trimmed by 2 bases and 7 bases, with 9 bases remaining between them. The CDR3 loop is CASSLTGVQPQHF. DNA of the CDR3: TGTGCCAGCAGTTTAACCGGAGTACAGCCCCAGCATTTT.

This chain joins TRBV19 and TRBJ1-5; D remains unclear. Germline lookup yields CDR1 LNHDA and CDR2 SQIVND (reference sequence). This CDR3 contains 15 residues. V lost 9 bases, J lost 0 bases, and 15 bases lay in between. CDR3 in DNA: TGTGCCAGCTGTTCCAGGTCAGTTAGCAATCAGCCCCAGCATTTT. It is translated as CASCSRSVSNQPQHF. The full variable domain, completed using reference TRBV19 and TRBJ1-5, is DGGITQSPKYLFRKEGQNVTLSCEQNLNHDAMYWYRQDPGQGLRLIYYSQIVNDFQKGDIAEGYSVSREKKESFPLTVTSAQKNPTAFYLCASCSRSVSNQPQHFGDGTRLSIL.

The CDR3 DNA reads TGTGCCAGCAGCTTTAGCGGGGGCAGGAACGAGCAGTACTTC. It translates to CASSFSGGRNEQYF. This sequence joins TRBV11-2 and TRBJ2-7; TRBD2 agrees at 9 bases. CDR1 is SGHAT and CDR2 is FQNNGV in the germline V gene. The CDR3 spans 14 residues. V trimming: 3 bases; J trimming: 5 bases; junction bases outside the gene matches: 5.

The chain links TRBV25-1 to TRBJ1-2; tentative D call: TRBD1 (6 bases). CDR3 length: 13 amino acids. Per the germline V gene, CDR1 is MGHDK and CDR2 is SYGVNS. V was cut by 6 bases and J by 0 bases, with 8 bases left in between. CDR3 sequence (DNA): TGTGCCAGCAGCAAGGGGGCTAACTATGGCTACACCTTC. Its translation: CASSKGANYGYTF.

This chain links TRBV12-3 or TRBV12-4 with TRBJ1-1; no definite D call. This CDR3 is built from 13 residues. Trimming cost V 6 bases and J 0 bases, with 8 bases left between them. CDR3 DNA sequence: TGTGCCAGCAGCCCTCAGGTGAACACTGAAGCTTTCTTT. Its translation: CASSPQVNTEAFF.

The chain couples TRBV7-9 to TRBJ2-7; D remains ambiguous. The germline gives CDR1 SEHNR, CDR2 FQNEAQ (reference sequence). Trimming removed 5 bases from V and 2 bases from J, with 13 bases in between. The length of the CDR3 is 14 residues. The CDR3 sequence: CASSPPRNTYEQYF. The CDR3, as DNA: TGTGCCAGCAGCCCCCCCAGGAACACCTACGAGCAGTACTTC.

The chain recombines TRBV5-1 with TRBJ2-2; 8 positions agree with TRBD1. V lost 3 bases, J lost 3 bases, and 1 base stayed unmatched. The CDR3 consists of 14 residues. The germline V gene has CDR1 SGHRS and CDR2 YFSETQ. CDR3 amino acids: CASSSTGDTGELFF. The CDR3 DNA sequence: TGCGCCAGCAGCTCGACAGGGGACACCGGGGAGCTGTTTTTT.

The gene calls are TRBV7-2 and TRBJ1-6; D call uncertain. V was pared by 1 base and J by 7 bases, with 8 bases between. The CDR3 contains 14 residues. Germline V gives CDR1 SGHTA, CDR2 FQGNSA. For the CDR3, the DNA is TGTGCCAGCAGCTTAGGGCTTGAAAATTCACCCCTCCACTTT. Residues: CASSLGLENSPLHF.

This sequence joins TRBV7-3 and TRBJ1-1; the D gene is possibly TRBD1 (6 bases). With 1 base removed from V and 5 bases from J, the gap between germline ends came to 17 bases. This CDR3 has 16 amino acids. Germline CDR1 is SGHTA and CDR2 is FQGTGA. The CDR3 DNA sequence: TGTGCCAGCAGCTTAAGGGCAGGGGACGTATATACTGAAGCTTTCTTT. It specifies CASSLRAGDVYTEAFF.

The rearrangement uses TRBV9 and TRBJ2-7, with 7 nucleotides matching TRBD2. V shed 0 bases and J 4 bases; nucleotides not matched to a gene: 7. The CDR3 consists of 15 residues. Germline V gives CDR1 SGDLS, CDR2 YYNGEE. CDR3 sequence (DNA): TGTGCCAGCAGCGTAGATGCGACTAGCCGATACGAGCAGTACTTC. Its protein product is CASSVDATSRYEQYF.

The chain is built from TRBV7-2 and TRBJ1-1; D is ambiguous. V dropped 6 bases and J dropped 4 bases, with 15 bases sitting between them. The CDR3 totals 14 residues. Germline CDR1 SGHTA, CDR2 FQGNSA. In nucleotides, the CDR3 is TGTGCCAGCAGTTCCGGACTTTTAGGCACTGAAGCTTTCTTT. Translation gives CASSSGLLGTEAFF.

The table lists this clone with a count of one. The chain uses TRBV18 and TRBJ1-5; D unresolved. In germline, CDR1 is KGHSH, CDR2 LQKENI. The CDR3 extends over 15 amino acids. Trimming pared 3 bases from V and 8 bases from J, leaving 17 bases between. The CDR3, as DNA: TGTGCCAGCTCACCTGCAGGCGACCGCGATAAGCCCCAGCATTTT. This sequence encodes CASSPAGDRDKPQHF.

The J gene is TRBJ1-1, the V gene TRBV7-3; no clear D gene. The germline CDR1 and CDR2 sequences are SGHTA and FQGTGA. The length of the CDR3 is 14 residues. The V and J ends lost 1 base and 1 base respectively, with 7 bases between them. The CDR3 sequence is CASSLMNGNTEAFF. The CDR3 DNA follows: TGTGCCAGCAGCTTAATGAACGGGAACACTGAAGCTTTCTTT.